These 21 T cell receptor beta chains share one sample of origin, sequenced in a study of lymphopenia after photon versus proton radiotherapy. Clones were read by immunoSEQ multiplex PCR, and TCRdb kept only the in-frame ones, dropping some. Of 65,000 or so clones in the sample, about nine tenths are singletons; the top ten hold roughly 13%. Material: peripheral blood, obtained from a patient treated with proton-based radiotherapy. These receptors all stem from a man older than 75 with esophageal cancer.

V and J are TRBV5-6 and TRBJ1-2; no clear D. Germline V gene lookup returns CDR1 SGHDT and CDR2 YYEEEE. Trimming pared 0 bases from V and 4 bases from J, leaving 13 bases between. CDR3 length: 15 amino acids. As DNA, the CDR3 is TGTGCCAGCAGCTTGGTGGGTAGCAGGCTCTATGGCTACACCTTC. It translates to CASSLVGSRLYGYTF.

The CDR3 sequence: CASSSRTGRGSDYGYTF. CDR3 coding DNA: TGTGCCAGCAGCTCCAGGACAGGGCGAGGGTCGGACTATGGCTACACCTTC. V and J are TRBV11-2 and TRBJ1-2; TRBD1 aligns across 8 bases. V was pared by 4 bases and J by 3 bases, with 13 bases of the junction left unmatched. The CDR3 is made up of 17 amino acids. CDR1 and CDR2 (germline): SGHAT, FQNNGV. Full variable domain (remainder filled in from reference TRBV11-2 and TRBJ1-2): EAGVAQSPRYKIIEKRQSVAFWCNPISGHATLYWYQQILGQGPKLLIQFQNNGVVDDSQLPKDRFSAERLKGVDSTLKIQPAKLEDSAVYLCASSSRTGRGSDYGYTFGSGTRLTVV.

This chain links TRBV6-1 with TRBJ2-5; D is perhaps TRBD1 (5 bases). CDR3 length equals 14 residues. The germline V and J ends were trimmed by 2 bases and 5 bases, with 12 bases remaining between them. The germline V gene encodes CDR1 MNHNS and CDR2 SASEGT. The CDR3 sequence is CASSEYRTRETQYF. As DNA, the CDR3 is TGTGCCAGCAGTGAATATCGGACAAGGGAGACCCAGTACTTC.

The chain employs TRBV30 and TRBJ1-5, with no clear D. Germline assignment: CDR1 GTSNPN and CDR2 SVGIG (reference sequence). The ends were cut back, 8 bases at V and 6 bases at J, with 17 bases in the middle. The length of the CDR3 is 13 residues. The CDR3 DNA reads as TGTGCCCGGACGAAGGGATTTGCTCAGCCCCAGCATTTT. It encodes CARTKGFAQPQHF.

V and J are TRBV6-5 and TRBJ1-2, with D hard to call. Trimming removed 2 bases from V and 6 bases from J, with 19 bases in between. This CDR3 contains 16 residues. The germline gives CDR1 MNHEY, CDR2 SVGAGI. This chain's CDR3 is CASSYPRSGGRNGYTF. The CDR3 bases are TGTGCCAGCAGTTACCCCAGGTCGGGAGGGCGGAATGGCTACACCTTC.

The rearrangement links TRBV10-1 to TRBJ2-1; D is unresolved. V lost 4 bases, J lost 9 bases, and 19 bases lay in between. The V gene's germline CDR1 is WNHNN and CDR2 SYGVQD (reference sequence). The length of the CDR3 is 15 residues. Here the CDR3 reads CASSVSGPSLGEQFF. The CDR3 coding sequence is TGCGCCAGCAGTGTATCCGGGCCTTCGTTGGGTGAGCAGTTCTTC.

CDR3: CASSLGTTSTGGDTQYF. The CDR3 nucleotides are TGTGCCAGCAGCCTAGGGACTACCTCTACGGGGGGAGATACGCAGTATTTT. The chain links TRBV5-6 to TRBJ2-3; 7 positions agree with TRBD2. The germline V gene has CDR1 SGHDT and CDR2 YYEEEE. CDR3 length: 17 amino acids. The V segment lost 4 bases and the J segment 5 bases; nucleotides outside the gene matches: 16.

The chain carries TRBV7-8 and TRBJ2-7; TRBD1 is a possible D gene (6 bases). CDR3 size: 16 residues. Trimming took off 2 bases at V and 3 bases at J, with 17 bases between the two ends. The V gene's germline CDR1 is SGHVS and CDR2 FQNEAQ. CDR3 sequence: CASSLNLGIGGYEQYF. In DNA form, the CDR3 reads TGTGCCAGCAGCTTAAACCTGGGGATAGGGGGCTACGAGCAGTACTTC. Based on the CDR3 plus reference TRBV7-8 and TRBJ2-7, the full variable domain is GAGVSQSPRYKVAKRGQDVALRCDPISGHVSLFWYQQALGQGPEFLTYFQNEAQLDKSGLPSDRFFAERPEGSVSTLKIQRTQQEDSAVYLCASSLNLGIGGYEQYFGPGTRLTVT.

Only a few counts were recorded for this clone. This chain connects TRBV19 to TRBJ2-7; weak D call: TRBD1 (6 bases). Trimming shortened V by 4 bases and J by 1 base, and 14 bases separated the two germline ends. The CDR3 is 15 residues long. The germline CDR1 and CDR2 sequences are LNHDA and SQIVND (reference sequence). This CDR3 reads CASSSQGKGSYEQYF. In nucleotides, the CDR3 is TGTGCCAGTAGTAGCCAGGGGAAGGGGTCCTACGAGCAGTACTTC.

This chain connects TRBV9 to TRBJ2-1; D may be TRBD2 (7 bases). The V gene's germline CDR1 is SGDLS and CDR2 YYNGEE. Trimming took off 3 bases at V and 6 bases at J, with 16 bases between the two ends. The CDR3 loop spans 15 amino acids. The CDR3 is CASSEGGAPVNEQFF. In DNA form, the CDR3 reads TGTGCCAGCAGCGAAGGGGGGGCGCCCGTCAATGAGCAGTTCTTC. Using reference TRBV9 and TRBJ2-1 for the parts outside the CDR3, the full variable domain is DSGVTQTPKHLITATGQRVTLRCSPRSGDLSVYWYQQSLDQGLQFLIQYYNGEERAKGNILERFSAQQFPDLHSELNLSSLELGDSALYFCASSEGGAPVNEQFFGPGTRLTVL.

The rearrangement joins TRBV5-8 to TRBJ1-6; 11 bases map to TRBD1. The V segment lost 4 bases and the J segment 7 bases; nucleotides outside the gene matches: 7. This CDR3 comprises 16 residues. The germline V gene encodes CDR1 SGHTS and CDR2 YDEGEE. The DNA of the CDR3 is TGTGCCAGCAGCAGGACAGGGGGCTCTGGAAATTCACCCCTCCACTTT. Encoded protein: CASSRTGGSGNSPLHF.

The chain joins TRBV9 to TRBJ2-3, with 8 nucleotides matching TRBD2. Germline V gene sequence: CDR1 SGDLS, CDR2 YYNGEE. V lost 3 bases and J lost 8; bases outside the gene matches: 2. CDR3 length equals 12 residues. The CDR3 region has the DNA TGTGCCAGCAGCGGCAGCGGGGGTACGCAGTATTTT. Translation: CASSGSGGTQYF.

The V call is TRBV13, the J call TRBJ2-7; unclear D gene. This CDR3 spans 15 amino acids. The V gene lost 6 bases and the J gene lost 6 bases, with 21 bases spanning the gap. Germline V CDR1 and CDR2: PRHDT, FYEKMQ (reference sequence). CDR3 loop: CASSSIGGREPEQYF. CDR3 DNA sequence: TGTGCCAGCAGTAGCATCGGTGGCCGTGAGCCCGAGCAGTACTTC.

The J gene is TRBJ1-2, the V gene TRBV6-5, with 11 bases that match TRBD1. The germline gives CDR1 MNHEY, CDR2 SVGAGI. Germline trimming cut 0 bases from V and 4 bases from J; bases unmatched to any gene: 1. There are 15 residues in the CDR3. Here the CDR3 DNA reads TGTGCCAGCAGTTACTCCGGGACAGGGGGCTATGGCTACACCTTC. Translated, it gives CASSYSGTGGYGYTF.

Only one count was recorded for this clone. The chain employs TRBV7-9 and TRBJ2-5; no clear D gene. Germline loops: CDR1 SEHNR, CDR2 FQNEAQ (reference sequence). This CDR3 is built from 15 residues. V lost 3 bases and J lost 4, with 15 bases in between. The CDR3 sequence is CASSFSGYFGETQYF. The CDR3, as DNA: TGTGCCAGCAGCTTCTCGGGTTATTTCGGAGAGACCCAGTACTTC.

This clone was observed a few times. The chain couples TRBV19 to TRBJ1-2; TRBD1 is a possible D gene (5 bases). CDR1 is LNHDA and CDR2 is SQIVND in the germline V gene (reference sequence). V shed 2 bases and J shed 4 bases, with 17 bases lying between them. The CDR3 is made up of 16 amino acids. CDR3 residues: CASSIRGGDEFYGYTF. CDR3 nucleotide sequence: TGTGCCAGTAGTATAAGGGGAGGAGACGAATTCTATGGCTACACCTTC.

The chain links TRBV6-5 to TRBJ1-2; D is uncertain. CDR1 is MNHEY and CDR2 is SVGAGI in the germline V gene. This CDR3 has 14 residues. The V end was cut by 8 bases, the J end by 4 bases, with 17 bases between. DNA for the CDR3: TGTGCCAGCGGCCGCGCGGGGAGGCTCTATGGCTACACCTTC. Translation gives CASGRAGRLYGYTF.

This chain joins TRBV18 and TRBJ2-7, with D perhaps matching TRBD1 (6 bases). The CDR3 has 17 residues. V lost 2 bases and J 2 bases, leaving 19 bases between the germline ends. CDR1 is KGHSH and CDR2 is LQKENI in the germline V gene. The CDR3 loop is CASSPVPTTGSPYEQYF. The CDR3 DNA sequence: TGTGCCAGCTCACCAGTGCCCACGACAGGTTCCCCCTACGAGCAGTACTTC.

CDR3 in amino acids: CSLATGYNEQFF. The CDR3 region has the DNA TGCAGCCTAGCTACAGGTTACAATGAGCAGTTCTTC. This sequence joins TRBV29-1 and TRBJ2-1; the D gene could be TRBD1 or TRBD2 (5 bases each). In germline, CDR1 is SQVTM, CDR2 ANQGSEA. Trimming shortened V by 8 bases and J by 4 bases, and 12 bases separated the two germline ends. The CDR3 contains 12 residues.

This clone was recorded once. This chain uses TRBV12-5 with TRBJ2-1; D ambiguous. Trimming removed 4 bases from V and 7 bases from J, with 17 bases in between. The CDR3 contains 15 residues. Per germline, CDR1 LGHNT and CDR2 FRNRAP. The CDR3, as DNA: TGTGCTAGTGGTTCGACAACTATAGGTAGGAATGAGCAGTTCTTC. Protein: CASGSTTIGRNEQFF.

This chain uses TRBV19 with TRBJ1-5; D is unresolved. The CDR3 is 14 residues long. Germline CDR1 reads LNHDA; CDR2 reads SQIVND (reference sequence). Trimming stripped 2 bases from V and 0 bases from J, with 5 bases between. The CDR3 region has the DNA TGTGCCAGTAGTATAAGGAATAGCAATCAGCCCCAGCATTTT. Protein sequence: CASSIRNSNQPQHF.